Listed below are T cell receptor beta chains from one sample, sequenced in a study of T cells in Graves' hyperthyroidism and ophthalmopathy. MiXCR, run by TCRdb on the multiplex PCR reads, gives a single entry per CDR3 protein. Of roughly 840,000 distinct CDR3 sequences listed, approximately 40% are singletons. The source material was blood. These receptors came from a man aged 18 to 29 with Graves' hyperthyroidism. Each CDR3 is given with its conserved first and last residue. Fields, in order: CDR3 protein, CDR3 DNA, V gene, CDR3 length, D gene, clone size, J gene. A D gene is named only where the DNA matches it firmly. A row's size may be missing; if present it is once, few, many or a size class.

CDR3: CVSSNGANEQYF
DNA: TGTGTCAGCAGCAATGGGGCCAACGAGCAGTACTTC
V: TRBV27
length: 12
D: .
size: .
J: TRBJ2-7

CDR3: CSAMGAYEQYF
DNA: TGCAGTGCTATGGGGGCTTACGAGCAGTACTTC
V: TRBV20-1
length: 11
D: .
size: .
J: TRBJ2-7

CDR3: CASSFGRDRGTSGNTIYF
DNA: TGTGCCAGCAGCTTCGGTCGGGACAGGGGTACATCTGGAAACACCATATATTTT
V: TRBV7-9
length: 18
D: TRBD1
size: .
J: TRBJ1-3

CDR3: CASSSYEQGNEKLFF
DNA: TGTGCCAGCAGCTCGTATGAACAGGGTAACGAAAAACTGTTTTTT
V: TRBV11-2
length: 15
D: .
size: .
J: TRBJ1-4

CDR3: CASSLLGQGVNTEAFF
DNA: TGTGCCAGTAGCCTCCTCGGGCAGGGGGTAAACACTGAAGCTTTCTTT
V: TRBV19
length: 16
D: TRBD1
size: many
J: TRBJ1-1

CDR3: CATGTGGDEQPQHF
DNA: TGTGCCACCGGGACAGGGGGCGACGAGCAGCCCCAGCATTTT
V: TRBV19
length: 14
D: TRBD1
size: .
J: TRBJ1-5

CDR3: CASSLSPEVNTEAFF
DNA: TGTGCCAGCAGCTTATCCCCTGAGGTGAACACTGAAGCTTTCTTT
V: TRBV7-8
length: 15
D: .
size: few
J: TRBJ1-1

CDR3: CASSEARKLFF
DNA: TGTGCCAGCAGTGAAGCTCGTAAACTGTTTTTT
V: TRBV6-5
length: 11
D: .
size: .
J: TRBJ1-4

CDR3: CSARAVETQYF
DNA: TGCAGTGCTAGAGCGGTGGAGACCCAGTACTTC
V: TRBV20-1
length: 11
D: .
size: many
J: TRBJ2-5

CDR3: CASSLGRRNEKLFF
DNA: TGTGCCAGCAGCCTCGGACGGCGTAATGAAAAACTGTTTTTT
V: TRBV7-8
length: 14
D: .
size: many
J: TRBJ1-4

CDR3: CAISPQGLYEQYF
DNA: TGTGCCATCAGTCCACAGGGTCTCTACGAGCAGTACTTC
V: TRBV10-3
length: 13
D: .
size: once
J: TRBJ2-7

CDR3: CSAREGQGLTEAFF
DNA: TGCAGTGCTAGAGAGGGACAGGGCTTAACTGAAGCTTTCTTT
V: TRBV20-1
length: 14
D: TRBD1
size: .
J: TRBJ1-1

CDR3: CASHPASYNSPLHF
DNA: TGTGCCAGCCACCCCGCCTCCTATAATTCACCCCTCCACTTT
V: TRBV2
length: 14
D: .
size: many
J: TRBJ1-6

CDR3: CASSEVAVVETQYF
DNA: TGTGCCAGCAGCGAAGTAGCGGTGGTGGAGACCCAGTACTTC
V: TRBV7-9
length: 14
D: .
size: once
J: TRBJ2-5

CDR3: CASIGGRPPLHF
DNA: TGTGCCAGCATTGGGGGCCGGCCACCCCTCCACTTT
V: TRBV2
length: 12
D: .
size: many
J: TRBJ1-6

CDR3: CAISEVYNQPQHF
DNA: TGTGCCATCAGTGAGGTGTACAATCAGCCCCAGCATTTT
V: TRBV10-3
length: 13
D: .
size: many
J: TRBJ1-5

CDR3: CASSRNIPGQLSYEQYF
DNA: TGTGCCAGCAGCCGAAATATCCCGGGACAGCTCTCCTACGAGCAGTACTTC
V: TRBV12-3/TRBV12-4
length: 17
D: TRBD1
size: .
J: TRBJ2-7

CDR3: CASSVVAGVLNTEAFF
DNA: TGTGCCAGCAGCGTAGTGGCAGGCGTCCTGAACACTGAAGCTTTCTTT
V: TRBV9
length: 16
D: .
size: many
J: TRBJ1-1

CDR3: CASSSIQGRYTF
DNA: TGTGCCAGCAGCTCCATACAAGGCCGCTACACCTTC
V: TRBV7-3
length: 12
D: .
size: many
J: TRBJ1-2

CDR3: CASSPPAGQGLDTGELFF
DNA: TGCGCCAGCAGCCCTCCGGCGGGACAGGGGTTGGACACCGGGGAGCTGTTTTTT
V: TRBV4-1
length: 18
D: TRBD1
size: .
J: TRBJ2-2

CDR3: CASSQGFNQRFQETQYF
DNA: TGTGCCAGCAGCCAAGGTTTTAATCAGCGCTTCCAAGAGACCCAGTACTTC
V: TRBV19
length: 17
D: .
size: few
J: TRBJ2-5

CDR3: CASSLGTGAHEQYF
DNA: TGCGCCAGCAGCTTAGGGACAGGGGCCCACGAGCAGTACTTC
V: TRBV5-1
length: 14
D: TRBD1
size: many
J: TRBJ2-7

CDR3: CASSPPGTGRFYGYTF
DNA: TGTGCCAGTAGTCCCCCCGGGACAGGGCGCTTCTATGGCTACACCTTC
V: TRBV19
length: 16
D: TRBD1
size: few
J: TRBJ1-2

CDR3: CASSLNPGLDYGYTF
DNA: TGTGCCAGCAGCTTAAATCCGGGCTTGGACTATGGCTACACCTTC
V: TRBV11-2
length: 15
D: .
size: few
J: TRBJ1-2

CDR3: CSATPGQGASYGYTF
DNA: TGCAGTGCTACTCCGGGACAGGGGGCAAGTTATGGCTACACCTTC
V: TRBV20-1
length: 15
D: TRBD1
size: many
J: TRBJ1-2

CDR3: CASSSDGSLDQPQHF
DNA: TGTGCCAGCAGTTCCGACGGGTCCCTAGATCAGCCCCAGCATTTT
V: TRBV12-3/TRBV12-4
length: 15
D: .
size: few
J: TRBJ1-5

CDR3: CASSPQGVDNSPLHF
DNA: TGTGCCAGCTCACCCCAGGGAGTGGACAATTCACCCCTCCACTTT
V: TRBV18
length: 15
D: .
size: .
J: TRBJ1-6